The clone carrying this T cell receptor (beta chain) is a singleton in its sample. Sequenced by immunoSEQ multiplex PCR; TCRdb stores in-frame clones only, minus some. The repertoire holds roughly 260,000 clones, with about 89% as singletons. This sample stems from a study of blood T cell repertoires in COVID-19. Overall study: Samples representing acute and convalescent COVID-19 were sourced from the United States, Italy and Spain. Sources were T cells, B-cell-depleted T cells, or PBMCs; the material itself was cDNA or gDNA.

The CDR3 runs to 15 residues. Trimming took 1 base from V and 4 from J, leaving 11 bases between them. Germline V gene sequence: CDR1 SGHTA, CDR2 FQGNSA. Sequenced input: peripheral blood. This clonotype was sampled from a man aged 35 to 55 who had recovered from COVID-19. The rearrangement uses TRBV7-2 and TRBJ2-1; D may be TRBD2 (7 bases). The CDR3 coding sequence is TGTGCCAGCAGCTTAGTGGGAGGGGGGTACAATGAGCAGTTCTTC. This encodes CASSLVGGGYNEQFF.